These T cell receptor beta chains were read from a single sample in a study of blood T cell repertoires in COVID-19. The protocol was immunoSEQ multiplex PCR, while the TCRdb copy is restricted to in-frame clones and leaves out a portion. There are approximately 98,000 clones in the sample; less than 85% occur only once, and 1.8% lies in the top ten. The source material was peripheral blood. Receptors originate from a woman aged 40 to 49 with acute or convalescent COVID-19. Both conserved end residues are part of each CDR3. D genes are given only for firm matches. Part of the rows lack a size; the others show once, few, many or a class for expanded clones.

abundance: NA; j_gene: TRBJ2-7; d_gene: NA; v_gene: TRBV5-4; CDR3nt: TGTGCCAGCAGCCCACAGGGATACGAGCAGTACTTC; CDR3aa: CASSPQGYEQYF
abundance: NA; j_gene: TRBJ1-4; d_gene: NA; v_gene: TRBV19; CDR3nt: TGTGCCAGTATCTCCACCCCCCCCCGATGGGGGCAGACAACTAATGAAAAACTGTTTTTT; CDR3aa: CASISTPPRWGQTTNEKLFF
abundance: NA; j_gene: TRBJ2-2; d_gene: TRBD2; v_gene: TRBV7-2; CDR3nt: TGTGCCAGCAGCTACCCACGGGGGGGCCTAGGCCCCGGGGAGCTGTTTTTT; CDR3aa: CASSYPRGGLGPGELFF
abundance: NA; j_gene: TRBJ1-3; d_gene: NA; v_gene: TRBV5-4; CDR3nt: TGTGCCAGCAGTAGAGACAGGTACTCTGGAAACACCATATATTTT; CDR3aa: CASSRDRYSGNTIYF
abundance: NA; j_gene: TRBJ2-6; d_gene: NA; v_gene: TRBV24-1; CDR3nt: TGTGCCAGCGCGAGGGATGGGGCCAACGTCCTGACTTTC; CDR3aa: CASARDGANVLTF
abundance: few; j_gene: TRBJ2-7; d_gene: TRBD2; v_gene: TRBV28; CDR3nt: TGTGCCAGCAGCGCGGTCCCGGGACTAGCGGGGGGTCCCTACGAGCAGTACTTC; CDR3aa: CASSAVPGLAGGPYEQYF
abundance: NA; j_gene: TRBJ2-1; d_gene: TRBD2; v_gene: TRBV5-1; CDR3nt: TGCGCCAGCAGCCCACAAGGGACTAGCGGGGTTCATGAGCAGTTCTTC; CDR3aa: CASSPQGTSGVHEQFF
abundance: NA; j_gene: TRBJ1-5; d_gene: NA; v_gene: TRBV28; CDR3nt: TGTGCCAGCAGGTCCTTCGGGGGTCAGCCCCAGCATTTT; CDR3aa: CASRSFGGQPQHF
abundance: few; j_gene: TRBJ2-1; d_gene: NA; v_gene: TRBV29-1; CDR3nt: TGCAGCGTTGAGGGCCGCCACAATGAGCAGTTCTTC; CDR3aa: CSVEGRHNEQFF
abundance: NA; j_gene: TRBJ1-3; d_gene: NA; v_gene: TRBV7-2; CDR3nt: TGTGCCAGCAGCTTAGGGGCCAGCCTTGGAAACACCATATATTTT; CDR3aa: CASSLGASLGNTIYF
abundance: NA; j_gene: TRBJ1-5; d_gene: TRBD1; v_gene: TRBV10-3; CDR3nt: TGTGCCATCAGGGGACAGGGAGATCAGCCCCAGCATTTT; CDR3aa: CAIRGQGDQPQHF
abundance: NA; j_gene: TRBJ1-3; d_gene: NA; v_gene: TRBV7-2; CDR3nt: TGTGCCAGCAGCCCCGGGATCTCTGGAAACACCATATATTTT; CDR3aa: CASSPGISGNTIYF
abundance: NA; j_gene: TRBJ2-5; d_gene: TRBD2; v_gene: TRBV19; CDR3nt: TGTGCCAGTAGTATATCGGGGGGGCACCAAGAGACCCAGTACTTC; CDR3aa: CASSISGGHQETQYF
abundance: NA; j_gene: TRBJ1-6; d_gene: NA; v_gene: TRBV27; CDR3nt: TGTGCCAGCAGTTTACGGGAAGATAATTCACCCCTCCACTTT; CDR3aa: CASSLREDNSPLHF
abundance: NA; j_gene: TRBJ2-2; d_gene: TRBD1; v_gene: TRBV19; CDR3nt: TGTGCCACTGAGGACAGGGGAGGGACCGGGGAGCTGTTTTTT; CDR3aa: CATEDRGGTGELFF
abundance: few; j_gene: TRBJ1-1; d_gene: NA; v_gene: TRBV12-5; CDR3nt: TGTGCTAGTGGTTTGACTACGGACAGTGAAGCTTTCTTT; CDR3aa: CASGLTTDSEAFF
abundance: once; j_gene: TRBJ2-2; d_gene: NA; v_gene: TRBV7-6; CDR3nt: TGTGCCAGCAGCTCCGGTCGGGTAGTCACCGGGGAGCTGTTTTTT; CDR3aa: CASSSGRVVTGELFF
abundance: NA; j_gene: TRBJ1-4; d_gene: NA; v_gene: TRBV5-1; CDR3nt: TGCGCCAGCAGCCGGACCGGGGTTGGTACCTCGGATGAAAAACTGTTTTTT; CDR3aa: CASSRTGVGTSDEKLFF
abundance: NA; j_gene: TRBJ1-6; d_gene: NA; v_gene: TRBV3-1/TRBV3-2; CDR3nt: TGTGCCAGCAGCCGGGGAGGGTATGGTAATTCACCCCTCCACTTT; CDR3aa: CASSRGGYGNSPLHF
abundance: NA; j_gene: TRBJ2-1; d_gene: NA; v_gene: TRBV4-3; CDR3nt: TGCGCCAGCAGCCAAGTTGGAGGCGTTAATGAGCAGTTCTTC; CDR3aa: CASSQVGGVNEQFF
abundance: NA; j_gene: TRBJ2-3; d_gene: NA; v_gene: TRBV2; CDR3nt: TGTGCCAGCAGTGGAAGTACTACAGATACGCAGTATTTT; CDR3aa: CASSGSTTDTQYF
abundance: NA; j_gene: TRBJ2-3; d_gene: NA; v_gene: TRBV5-4; CDR3nt: TGTGCCAGCAGCTTGGCAGGCTCCAGCACAGATACGCAGTATTTT; CDR3aa: CASSLAGSSTDTQYF
abundance: once; j_gene: TRBJ1-1; d_gene: NA; v_gene: TRBV5-1; CDR3nt: TGCGCCAGCAGCTATGGAGCAGTGGACACTGAAGCTTTCTTT; CDR3aa: CASSYGAVDTEAFF
abundance: NA; j_gene: TRBJ2-7; d_gene: TRBD2; v_gene: TRBV5-4; CDR3nt: TGTGCCAGCAGCTTTGGGGGGGGCTACGAGCAGTACTTC; CDR3aa: CASSFGGGYEQYF
abundance: NA; j_gene: TRBJ1-5; d_gene: NA; v_gene: TRBV4-1; CDR3nt: TGCGCCAGCAGCCCACAGACTAGCAATCAGCCCCAGCATTTT; CDR3aa: CASSPQTSNQPQHF
abundance: many; j_gene: TRBJ1-4; d_gene: TRBD1; v_gene: TRBV5-1; CDR3nt: TGCGCCAGCAGCTTGTTTACAGGGGGCGGCGAAAAACTGTTTTTT; CDR3aa: CASSLFTGGGEKLFF
abundance: once; j_gene: TRBJ1-6; d_gene: TRBD1; v_gene: TRBV5-1; CDR3nt: TGCGCCAGCAGCCCCATCGGGACAGGGAGCTCTAATTCACCCCTCCACTTT; CDR3aa: CASSPIGTGSSNSPLHF
abundance: NA; j_gene: TRBJ2-4; d_gene: NA; v_gene: TRBV2; CDR3nt: TGTGCCAGCAGTGGCCAACTTTCCGGACAGCAGAGGTTC; CDR3aa: CASSGQLSGQQRF
abundance: NA; j_gene: TRBJ2-3; d_gene: NA; v_gene: TRBV18; CDR3nt: TGTGCCAGCTCACCACAGTGGTTCAGGGCGGATACGCAGTATTTT; CDR3aa: CASSPQWFRADTQYF
abundance: NA; j_gene: TRBJ1-5; d_gene: TRBD1; v_gene: TRBV3-1/TRBV3-2; CDR3nt: TGTGCCAGCAGCCTCGGACAGGGTGGGGATCAGCCCCAGCATTTT; CDR3aa: CASSLGQGGDQPQHF
abundance: NA; j_gene: TRBJ1-2; d_gene: NA; v_gene: TRBV11-2; CDR3nt: TGTGCCAGCAGCCCCGGGACACACTGTGGCTACACCTTC; CDR3aa: CASSPGTHCGYTF
abundance: many; j_gene: TRBJ1-6; d_gene: NA; v_gene: TRBV5-1; CDR3nt: TGCGCCAGCAGCCTGGACAGTCTCAATTCACCCCTCCACTTT; CDR3aa: CASSLDSLNSPLHF
abundance: NA; j_gene: TRBJ2-3; d_gene: TRBD2; v_gene: TRBV7-8; CDR3nt: TGTGCCAGCAGCTCCGAGATAGCGGGGGGGTTCACAGATACGCAGTATTTT; CDR3aa: CASSSEIAGGFTDTQYF
abundance: few; j_gene: TRBJ2-7; d_gene: NA; v_gene: TRBV14; CDR3nt: TGTGCCAGCAGCCCGTCCCGGGACGCGGGAGAGCAGTACTTC; CDR3aa: CASSPSRDAGEQYF
abundance: few; j_gene: TRBJ2-7; d_gene: NA; v_gene: TRBV10-3; CDR3nt: TGTGCCATCAGTGAAGGGGGCGAGCAGTACTTC; CDR3aa: CAISEGGEQYF
abundance: few; j_gene: TRBJ2-7; d_gene: NA; v_gene: TRBV9; CDR3nt: TGTGCCAGCAGCGTAGGCCCAGGAGGGGACTACGAGCAGTACTTC; CDR3aa: CASSVGPGGDYEQYF
abundance: NA; j_gene: TRBJ1-3; d_gene: NA; v_gene: TRBV4-1; CDR3nt: TGCGCCAGCAGCCAACAGGACAGCCCGAACTCTGGAAACACCATATATTTT; CDR3aa: CASSQQDSPNSGNTIYF
abundance: NA; j_gene: TRBJ2-1; d_gene: TRBD1; v_gene: TRBV6-5; CDR3nt: TGTGCCAGCAGTCCGACAGGGGGCGCTTTCCATGAGCAGTTCTTC; CDR3aa: CASSPTGGAFHEQFF
abundance: few; j_gene: TRBJ2-7; d_gene: TRBD2; v_gene: TRBV5-1; CDR3nt: TGCGCCAGCAGCTTGGTCCCAGCGGGGGGGGCCTACGAGCAGTACTTC; CDR3aa: CASSLVPAGGAYEQYF
abundance: NA; j_gene: TRBJ2-7; d_gene: TRBD2; v_gene: TRBV9; CDR3nt: TGTGCCAGCAGCGCACCCTTAAGCGGGGGGACCCCCTACGAGCAGTACTTC; CDR3aa: CASSAPLSGGTPYEQYF
abundance: once; j_gene: TRBJ1-4; d_gene: TRBD1; v_gene: TRBV15; CDR3nt: TGTGCCACCAGCAGAGGCTTCCCCGGGACAGGGGGGGAAAAACTGTTTTTT; CDR3aa: CATSRGFPGTGGEKLFF
abundance: NA; j_gene: TRBJ2-5; d_gene: TRBD1; v_gene: TRBV18; CDR3nt: TGTGCCAGCTCACCGGGACAGCAAGAGACCCAGTACTTC; CDR3aa: CASSPGQQETQYF